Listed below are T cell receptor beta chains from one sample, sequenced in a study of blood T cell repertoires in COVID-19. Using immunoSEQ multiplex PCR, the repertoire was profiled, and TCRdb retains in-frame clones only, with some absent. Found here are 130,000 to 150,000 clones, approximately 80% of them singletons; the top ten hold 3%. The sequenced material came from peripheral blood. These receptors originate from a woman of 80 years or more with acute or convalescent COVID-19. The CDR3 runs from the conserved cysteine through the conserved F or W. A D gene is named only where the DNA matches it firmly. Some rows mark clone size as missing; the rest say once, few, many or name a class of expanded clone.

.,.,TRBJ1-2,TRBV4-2,TGTGCCAGCAGCCCCCGGCAGGGTCGACTTATGAGGGGCTACACCTTC,CASSPRQGRLMRGYTF
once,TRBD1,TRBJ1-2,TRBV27,TGTGCCAGCAGTCGCGCCGGGACAGGGGATGGCTACACCTTC,CASSRAGTGDGYTF
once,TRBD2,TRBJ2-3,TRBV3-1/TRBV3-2,TGTGCCAGCAGCCAAGCGGGGGGGCCAGATACGCAGTATTTT,CASSQAGGPDTQYF
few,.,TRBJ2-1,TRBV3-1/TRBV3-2,TGTGCCAGCAGCCCTCGGAGGGTCGGGAATGAGCAGTTCTTC,CASSPRRVGNEQFF
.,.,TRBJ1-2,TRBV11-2,TGTGCCAGCAGCTTATTATCCTATGGGGTCAGGGGTGCTGGCTACACCTTC,CASSLLSYGVRGAGYTF
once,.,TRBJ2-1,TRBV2,TGTGCCAGCAGTGGACAAACGACAGCACTCGTGGGCAATGAGCAGTTCTTC,CASSGQTTALVGNEQFF
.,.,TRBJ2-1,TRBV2,TGTGCCAGCAGTAACGGGGCGGGGGAGCAGTTCTTC,CASSNGAGEQFF
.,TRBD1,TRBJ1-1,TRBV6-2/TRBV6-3,TGTGCCAGCAGTTATACCTCCGGGACAGGGGCCTTCACTGAAGCTTTCTTT,CASSYTSGTGAFTEAFF
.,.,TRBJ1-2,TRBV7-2,TGTGCCAGCAGCCCCGACGACAGACGGACTAACTATGGCTACACCTTC,CASSPDDRRTNYGYTF
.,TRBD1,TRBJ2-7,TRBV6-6,TGTGCCAGCAGTCGGGACAGGGGGATCTACGAGCAGTACTTC,CASSRDRGIYEQYF
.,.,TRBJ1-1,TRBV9,TGTGCCAGCAGCTCGCGTCCCGGGACACTCATGAACACTGAAGCTTTCTTT,CASSSRPGTLMNTEAFF
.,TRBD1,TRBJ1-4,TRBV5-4,TGTGCCAGCAGCCGGGACAGGGGGTCTAATGAAAAACTGTTTTTT,CASSRDRGSNEKLFF
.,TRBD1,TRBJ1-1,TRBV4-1,TGCGCCAGCGGTTATAGGACTAAGGGGGCACGGGTGAACACTGAAGCTTTCTTT,CASGYRTKGARVNTEAFF
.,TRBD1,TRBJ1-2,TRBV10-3,TGTGCCGCCCGTGGGACAGAATTTTCCTATGGCTACACCTTC,CAARGTEFSYGYTF
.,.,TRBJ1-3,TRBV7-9,TGTGCCAGCAGCCTAGGCGCCGTTTTCGCTGGAAACACCATATATTTT,CASSLGAVFAGNTIYF
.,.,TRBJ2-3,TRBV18,TGTGCCAGCTCACGGACTAGCACAGATACGCAGTATTTT,CASSRTSTDTQYF
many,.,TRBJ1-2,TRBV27,TGTGCCAGCAGTTTAGGGGGCGGCTATGGCTACACCTTC,CASSLGGGYGYTF
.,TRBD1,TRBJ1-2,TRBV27,TGTGCCAGCAGTTTCAAGACAGGGAACTATGGCTACACCTTC,CASSFKTGNYGYTF
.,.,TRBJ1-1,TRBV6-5,TGTGCCAGCACGAGCCCGGGAGGGCCGAACACTGAAGCTTTCTTT,CASTSPGGPNTEAFF
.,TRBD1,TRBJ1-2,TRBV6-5,TGTGCCAGCAGCCGGGGACAGGGGCCGCATTGGTACACCTTC,CASSRGQGPHWYTF
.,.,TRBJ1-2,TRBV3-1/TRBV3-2,TGTGCCAGCAGCCAAGCCACAGCTGGTGGCTACACCTTC,CASSQATAGGYTF
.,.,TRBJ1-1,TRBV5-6,TGTGCCAGCACCTTCAGCGGGGGGCAGGGCACTGAAGCTTTCTTT,CASTFSGGQGTEAFF
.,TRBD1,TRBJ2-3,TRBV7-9,TGTGCCAGCAGCTTACTCAGGGGGGATACGCAGTATTTT,CASSLLRGDTQYF
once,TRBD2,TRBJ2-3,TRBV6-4,TGTGCCAGCAGTGTGGCGGGAGGAGATACGCAGTATTTT,CASSVAGGDTQYF
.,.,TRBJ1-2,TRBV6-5,TGTGCCAGCCTATTCAGCGGTAACTATGGCTACACCTTC,CASLFSGNYGYTF
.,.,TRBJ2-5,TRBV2,TGTGCCAGCAGGGACGAGACGGACTGGGGATGGGGGACCCAGTACTTC,CASRDETDWGWGTQYF
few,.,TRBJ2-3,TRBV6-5,TGTGCCAGCAGTTACAGCGGCCGGATCGGCACAGATACGCAGTATTTT,CASSYSGRIGTDTQYF
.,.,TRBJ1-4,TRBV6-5,TGTGCCAGCAGACGGTCCTTTGCAACTAATGAAAAACTGTTTTTT,CASRRSFATNEKLFF
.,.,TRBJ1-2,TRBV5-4,TGTGCCAGCAGCTTGGGGCAGGGATACTATGGCTACACCTTC,CASSLGQGYYGYTF
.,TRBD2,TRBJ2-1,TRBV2,TGTGCCAGCAGTTCTAGCGGGACCTCCTACAATGAGCAGTTCTTC,CASSSSGTSYNEQFF
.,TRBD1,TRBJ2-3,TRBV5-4,TGTGCCAGCAGCGTGTCGACAGGGTCGAGGGTCACAGATACGCAGTATTTT,CASSVSTGSRVTDTQYF
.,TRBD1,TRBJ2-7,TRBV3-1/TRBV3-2,TGTGCCAGCAGCCCATCCGGGACAGGGAACTACGAGCAGTACTTC,CASSPSGTGNYEQYF
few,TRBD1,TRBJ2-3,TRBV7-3,TGTGCCAGCAGCCGACAGGGTGGGAACGCAGATACGCAGTATTTT,CASSRQGGNADTQYF
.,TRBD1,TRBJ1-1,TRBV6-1,TGTGCCAGCAGAGAAGGGACAGGGTGGACTAACACTGAAGCTTTCTTT,CASREGTGWTNTEAFF
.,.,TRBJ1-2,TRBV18,TGTGCCAGCTCACCATCCCAAGAAGACAATTATGGCTACACCTTC,CASSPSQEDNYGYTF
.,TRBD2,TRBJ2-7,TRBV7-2,TGTGCCAGCAGCGCGGCTAGCGGGGGGGTGGACGAGCAGTACTTC,CASSAASGGVDEQYF
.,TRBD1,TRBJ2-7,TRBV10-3,TGTGCCATCAGTGAGTCGACAGGGGGCTACGAGCAGTACTTC,CAISESTGGYEQYF
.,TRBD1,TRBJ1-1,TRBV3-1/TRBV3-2,TGTGCCAGCAGCCAAGAGACGGGACAGATAGCTTTCTTT,CASSQETGQIAFF
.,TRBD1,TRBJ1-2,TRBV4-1,TGCGCCAGCAGCCAAGACCGACAGGGGGCAGTTTGGGGCTACACCTTC,CASSQDRQGAVWGYTF
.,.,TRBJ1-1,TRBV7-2,TGTGCCAGCGGGCAAGGCACTGAAGCTTTCTTT,CASGQGTEAFF
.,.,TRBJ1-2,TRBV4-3,TGCGCCAGCAGCCCAGTAGGGGAGGAGGGAAGGGATGGCTACACCTTC,CASSPVGEEGRDGYTF
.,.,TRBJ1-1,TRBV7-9,TGTGCCAGCAGCTTATCAGAGAACACTGAAGCTTTCTTT,CASSLSENTEAFF
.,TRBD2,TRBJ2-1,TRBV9,TGTGCCAGCAGCGTGACTAGCACTACGGATGAGCAGTTCTTC,CASSVTSTTDEQFF
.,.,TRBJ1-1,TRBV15,TGTGCCACCAGCAGAGGCAGGATCTCGCCAAGCACTGAAGCTTTCTTT,CATSRGRISPSTEAFF
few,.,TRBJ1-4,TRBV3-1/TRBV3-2,TGTGCCAGCAGCCAAGCGGCTAGGGGGGAAAAACTGTTTTTT,CASSQAARGEKLFF
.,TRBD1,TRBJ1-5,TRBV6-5,TGTGCCAGCTCCGGGACAGGGGAATATCAGCCCCAGCATTTT,CASSGTGEYQPQHF
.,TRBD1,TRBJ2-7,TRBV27,TGTGCCAGCAGTTTATTATTAGGGACAGGGGTGCTTGAGCAGTACTTC,CASSLLLGTGVLEQYF
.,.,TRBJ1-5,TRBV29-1,TGCAGCGTTGTCTGGGGCTTAAGTACCGGTCAGCCCCAGCATTTT,CSVVWGLSTGQPQHF
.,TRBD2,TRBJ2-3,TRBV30,TGTGCCTGGAGGGTAGCGGGGAGCACAGATACGCAGTATTTT,CAWRVAGSTDTQYF
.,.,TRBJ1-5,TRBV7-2,TGTGCCAGCAGTCTTAATAGCAATCAGCCCCAGCATTTT,CASSLNSNQPQHF
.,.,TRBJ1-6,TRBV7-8,TGTGCCAGCAGCCCGGGGGGTCGGCGATGGTCACCCCTCCACTTT,CASSPGGRRWSPLHF
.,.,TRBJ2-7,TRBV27,TGTGCCAGCAGTCGTGCGGGCGGGGGCCTTAACTACGAGCAGTACTTC,CASSRAGGGLNYEQYF
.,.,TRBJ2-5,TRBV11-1,TGTGCCAGCAGCTTAGTGGGGGGAAACCAAGAGACCCAGTACTTC,CASSLVGGNQETQYF
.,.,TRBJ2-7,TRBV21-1,TGTGCCAGCAGCAAAGAGGCGAGGGAGTGGGTCCTAAGCTCCTACGAGCAGTACTTC,CASSKEAREWVLSSYEQYF